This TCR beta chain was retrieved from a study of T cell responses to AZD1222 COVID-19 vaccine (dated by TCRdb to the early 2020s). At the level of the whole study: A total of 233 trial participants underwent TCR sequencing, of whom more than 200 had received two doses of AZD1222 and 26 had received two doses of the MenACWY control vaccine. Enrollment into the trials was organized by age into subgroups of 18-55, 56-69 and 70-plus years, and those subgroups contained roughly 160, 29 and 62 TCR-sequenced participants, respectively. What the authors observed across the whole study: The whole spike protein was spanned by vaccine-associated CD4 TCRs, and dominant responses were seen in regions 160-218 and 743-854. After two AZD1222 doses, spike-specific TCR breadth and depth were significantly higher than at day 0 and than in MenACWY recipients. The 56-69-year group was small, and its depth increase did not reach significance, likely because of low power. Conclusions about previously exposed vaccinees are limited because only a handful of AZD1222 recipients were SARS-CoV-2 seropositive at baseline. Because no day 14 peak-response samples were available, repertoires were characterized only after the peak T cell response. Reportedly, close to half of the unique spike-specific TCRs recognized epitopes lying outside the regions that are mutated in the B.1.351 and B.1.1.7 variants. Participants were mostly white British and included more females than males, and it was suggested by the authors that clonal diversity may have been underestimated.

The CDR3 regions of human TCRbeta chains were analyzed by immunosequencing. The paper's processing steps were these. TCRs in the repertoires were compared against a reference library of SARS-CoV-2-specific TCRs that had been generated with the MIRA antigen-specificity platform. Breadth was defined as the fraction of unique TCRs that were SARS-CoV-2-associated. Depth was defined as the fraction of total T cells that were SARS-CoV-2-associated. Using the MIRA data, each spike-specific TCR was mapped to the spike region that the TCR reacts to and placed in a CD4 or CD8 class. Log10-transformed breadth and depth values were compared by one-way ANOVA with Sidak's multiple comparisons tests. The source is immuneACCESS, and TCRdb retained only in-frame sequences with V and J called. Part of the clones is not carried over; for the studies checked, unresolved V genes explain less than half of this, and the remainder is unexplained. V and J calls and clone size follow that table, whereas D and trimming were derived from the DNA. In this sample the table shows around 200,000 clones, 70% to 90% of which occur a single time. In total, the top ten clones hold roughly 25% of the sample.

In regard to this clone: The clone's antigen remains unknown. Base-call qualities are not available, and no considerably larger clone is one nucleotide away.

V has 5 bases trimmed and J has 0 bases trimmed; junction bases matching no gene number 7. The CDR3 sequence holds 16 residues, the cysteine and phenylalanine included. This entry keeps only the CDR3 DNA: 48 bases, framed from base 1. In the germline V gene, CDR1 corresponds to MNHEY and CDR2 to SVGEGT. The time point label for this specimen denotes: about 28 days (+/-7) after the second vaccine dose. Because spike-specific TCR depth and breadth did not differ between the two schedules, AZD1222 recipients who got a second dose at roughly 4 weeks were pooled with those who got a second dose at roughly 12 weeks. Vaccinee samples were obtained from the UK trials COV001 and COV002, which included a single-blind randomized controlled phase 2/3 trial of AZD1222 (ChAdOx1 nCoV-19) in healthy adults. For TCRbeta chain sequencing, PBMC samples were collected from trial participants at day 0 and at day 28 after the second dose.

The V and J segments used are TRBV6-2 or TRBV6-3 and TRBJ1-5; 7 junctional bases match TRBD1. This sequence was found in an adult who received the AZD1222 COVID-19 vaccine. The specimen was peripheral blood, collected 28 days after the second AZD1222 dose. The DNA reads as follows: TGTGCCAGCAGTCTCGGACAGGCCTCTAGCAATCAGCCCCAGCATTTT. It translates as CASSLGQASSNQPQHF.